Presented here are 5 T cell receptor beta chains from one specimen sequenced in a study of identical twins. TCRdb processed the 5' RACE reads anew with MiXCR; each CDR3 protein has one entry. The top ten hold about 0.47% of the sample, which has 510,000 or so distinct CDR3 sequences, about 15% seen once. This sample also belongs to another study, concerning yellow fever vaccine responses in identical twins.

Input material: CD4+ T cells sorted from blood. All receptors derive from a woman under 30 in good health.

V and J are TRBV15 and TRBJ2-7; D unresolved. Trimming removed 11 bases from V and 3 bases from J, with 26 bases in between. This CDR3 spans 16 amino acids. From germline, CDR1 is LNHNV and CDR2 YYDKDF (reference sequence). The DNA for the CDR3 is TGTGCCCCTTGCAAGGGAAAGGATAGAGAAAGCTACGAGCAGTACTTC. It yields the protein CAPCKGKDRESYEQYF.

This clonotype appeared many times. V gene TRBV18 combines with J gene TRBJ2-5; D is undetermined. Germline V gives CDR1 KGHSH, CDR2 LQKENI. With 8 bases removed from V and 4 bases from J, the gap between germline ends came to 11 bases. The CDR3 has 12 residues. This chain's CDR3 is CASSPSLETQYF. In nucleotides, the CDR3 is TGTGCCAGCAGCCCATCCCTAGAGACCCAGTACTTC.

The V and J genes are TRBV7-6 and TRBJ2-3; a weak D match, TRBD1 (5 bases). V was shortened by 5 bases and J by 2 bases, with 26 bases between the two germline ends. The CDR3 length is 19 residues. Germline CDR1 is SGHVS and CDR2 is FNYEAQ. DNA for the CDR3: TGTGCCAGCAGCCCCGCGAAGACTCAGGGCCCTCTTGTCACAGATACGCAGTATTTT. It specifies CASSPAKTQGPLVTDTQYF.

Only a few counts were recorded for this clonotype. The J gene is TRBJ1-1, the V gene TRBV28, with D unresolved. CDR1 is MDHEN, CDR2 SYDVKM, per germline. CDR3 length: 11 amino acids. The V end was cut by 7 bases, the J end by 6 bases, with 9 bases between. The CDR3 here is CASTPSPEAFF. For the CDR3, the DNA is TGTGCCAGCACACCCTCCCCTGAAGCTTTCTTT.

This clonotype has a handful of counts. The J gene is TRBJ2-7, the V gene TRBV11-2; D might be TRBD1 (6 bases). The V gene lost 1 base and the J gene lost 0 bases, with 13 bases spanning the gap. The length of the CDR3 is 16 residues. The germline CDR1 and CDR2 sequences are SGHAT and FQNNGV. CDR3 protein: CASSLVSQGPSYEQYF. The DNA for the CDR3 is TGTGCCAGCAGCTTAGTCTCTCAGGGGCCCTCCTACGAGCAGTACTTC. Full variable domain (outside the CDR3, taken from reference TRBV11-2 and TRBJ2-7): EAGVAQSPRYKIIEKRQSVAFWCNPISGHATLYWYQQILGQGPKLLIQFQNNGVVDDSQLPKDRFSAERLKGVDSTLKIQPAKLEDSAVYLCASSLVSQGPSYEQYFGPGTRLTVT.